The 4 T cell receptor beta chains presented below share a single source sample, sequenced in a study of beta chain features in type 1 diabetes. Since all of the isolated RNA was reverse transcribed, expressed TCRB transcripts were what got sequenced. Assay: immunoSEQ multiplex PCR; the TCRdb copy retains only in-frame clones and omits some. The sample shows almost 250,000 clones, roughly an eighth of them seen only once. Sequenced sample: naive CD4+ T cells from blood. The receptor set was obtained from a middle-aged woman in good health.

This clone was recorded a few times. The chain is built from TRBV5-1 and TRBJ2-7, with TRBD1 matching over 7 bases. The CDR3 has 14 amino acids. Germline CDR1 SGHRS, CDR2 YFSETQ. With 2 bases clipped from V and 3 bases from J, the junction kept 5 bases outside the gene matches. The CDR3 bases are TGCGCCAGCAGCTTTTCCCGGGACAGCTACGAGCAGTACTTC. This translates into CASSFSRDSYEQYF.

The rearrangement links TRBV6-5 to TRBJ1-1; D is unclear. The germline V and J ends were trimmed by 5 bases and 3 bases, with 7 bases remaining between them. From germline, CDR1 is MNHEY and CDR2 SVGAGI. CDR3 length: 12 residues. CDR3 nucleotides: TGTGCCAGCAGTACCAGTGACACTGAAGCTTTCTTT. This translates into CASSTSDTEAFF.

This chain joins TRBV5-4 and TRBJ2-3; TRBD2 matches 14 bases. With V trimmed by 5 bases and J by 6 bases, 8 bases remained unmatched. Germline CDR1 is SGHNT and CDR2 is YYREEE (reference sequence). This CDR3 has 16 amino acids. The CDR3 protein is CASSPGTSGGGDTQYF. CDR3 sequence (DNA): TGTGCCAGCAGTCCTGGGACTAGCGGGGGAGGGGATACGCAGTATTTT.

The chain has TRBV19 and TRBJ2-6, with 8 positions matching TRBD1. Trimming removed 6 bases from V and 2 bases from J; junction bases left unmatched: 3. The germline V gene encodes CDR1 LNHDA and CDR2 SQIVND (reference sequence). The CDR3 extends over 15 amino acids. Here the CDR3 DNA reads TGTGCCAGTAGAAAGGACAGGGCTGGGGCCAACGTCCTGACTTTC. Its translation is CASRKDRAGANVLTF.